This is a list of T cell receptor beta chains from one sample in a study of CD8 T cells in ankylosing spondylitis. Each CDR3 protein is one row after TCRdb ran MiXCR on the 5' RACE reads. The repertoire holds around 890,000 distinct CDR3 sequences, about 10% seen once, with roughly 0.51% in the top ten. The sequenced sample consisted of blood, either unsorted or a sorted T cell fraction (not recorded which). The receptors originated from a male donor with ankylosing spondylitis. The CDR3 runs from the conserved cysteine through the conserved F or W. D genes are given only for firm matches. Clone size appears in some rows only: once, few, many, or a class for an expanded clone.

many	-	TRBV7-2	17	TRBJ1-5	TGTGCCAGCAGCCCTGAGAACGTAGGACAACCTTATCAGCCCCAGCATTTT	CASSPENVGQPYQPQHF
-	-	TRBV7-9	15	TRBJ1-1	TGTGCCAGCAGCTTAGGGGAGGCGAGGTCCGATGAAGCTTTCTTT	CASSLGEARSDEAFF
-	TRBD1	TRBV5-6	15	TRBJ2-3	TGTGCCAGCAGCTCCAACAGGGGTCTTACAGATACGCAGTATTTT	CASSSNRGLTDTQYF
few	-	TRBV5-1	17	TRBJ1-5	TGCGCCAGCTCGCGGGACGGGCCTGGTGGGACCAATCAGCCCCAGCATTTT	CASSRDGPGGTNQPQHF
-	-	TRBV20-1	12	TRBJ1-2	TGCAGTGCTGGGGATTTTGCGGGAGGCTACACCTTC	CSAGDFAGGYTF
few	-	TRBV20-1	12	TRBJ2-1	TGCAGTGCTAAGGGGGAGTCCAATGAGCAGTTCTTC	CSAKGESNEQFF
-	-	TRBV28	13	TRBJ2-1	TGTGCCAGCAGATCTACAGTTTACAATGAGCAGTTCTTC	CASRSTVYNEQFF
-	TRBD1	TRBV5-4	17	TRBJ1-1	TGTGCCAGCAGCCCGACGGGACAGGGGGGGGTAGGCACTGAAGCTTTCTTT	CASSPTGQGGVGTEAFF
once	-	TRBV14	14	TRBJ2-5	TGTGCCAGCAGCCAAATGAACCAGCAAGAGACCCAGTACTTC	CASSQMNQQETQYF
few	-	TRBV11-2	16	TRBJ1-1	TGTGCCAGCAGCTTAGCCGGGACGCATCCGAACACTGAAGCTTTCTTT	CASSLAGTHPNTEAFF
few	-	TRBV6-2/TRBV6-3	17	TRBJ2-1	TGTGCCAGCAGTTACTCGGTGGGAGAGAGGGCCTACAATGAGCAGTTCTTC	CASSYSVGERAYNEQFF
-	-	TRBV9	13	TRBJ2-1	TGTGCCAGCAGCGGAGGGACCCACAATGAGCAGTTCTTC	CASSGGTHNEQFF
-	-	TRBV12-3/TRBV12-4	14	TRBJ1-4	TGTGCCAGCAGTTTAGTTTCGCAACTTGAAAAACTGTTTTTT	CASSLVSQLEKLFF
-	-	TRBV15	12	TRBJ2-2	TGTGCCACCAGCAGCGTGGTCCGGGAGCTGTTTTTT	CATSSVVRELFF
-	-	TRBV4-2	14	TRBJ1-2	TGTGCCAGCAGCCAGGAATTAGGACCCTATGGCTACACCTTC	CASSQELGPYGYTF
-	TRBD1	TRBV28	15	TRBJ2-7	TGTGCCAGCAGACGGGGGACAGGCAAACCCTACGAGCAGTACTTC	CASRRGTGKPYEQYF
-	TRBD1	TRBV20-1	14	TRBJ2-7	TGCAGTGCTTCAACAGGGGGATCTAATTACGAGCAGTACTTC	CSASTGGSNYEQYF
-	-	TRBV6-2/TRBV6-3	13	TRBJ2-7	TGTGCCAGCAGTTACTCTTGGGGTTACGAGCAGTACTTC	CASSYSWGYEQYF
-	TRBD1	TRBV7-9	15	TRBJ1-6	TGTGCCAGCAGCGGACGGACAGGGGAAGATTCACCCCTCCACTTT	CASSGRTGEDSPLHF
-	-	TRBV7-6	14	TRBJ2-2	TGTGCCAGCAGCTTAGCGCTAAGGGCAGGGGAGCTGTTTTTT	CASSLALRAGELFF
few	-	TRBV25-1	12	TRBJ2-5	TGTGCCAGCAGGGAGGACCAAGAGACCCAGTACTTC	CASREDQETQYF
few	-	TRBV6-5	15	TRBJ2-7	TGTGCCAGCAGTTACTCGATAAACGGGGAATACGAGCAGTACTTC	CASSYSINGEYEQYF
few	-	TRBV7-3	13	TRBJ2-2	TGTGCCAGCAGCTCCCGCACGGGCGGGGAGCTGTTTTTT	CASSSRTGGELFF
many	TRBD1	TRBV29-1	13	TRBJ2-5	TGCAGCGTTGAAGACAGGGGGCGGGAGACCCAGTACTTC	CSVEDRGRETQYF
few	TRBD1	TRBV20-1	14	TRBJ2-1	TGCAGTGCAAGACAGGGGAACCCCTACAATGAGCAGTTCTTC	CSARQGNPYNEQFF
-	-	TRBV30	13	TRBJ1-1	TGTGCCTGGAGACCCAGGGGAAGGACTGAAGCTTTCTTT	CAWRPRGRTEAFF
-	-	TRBV5-6	14	TRBJ2-5	TGTGCCAGCAGCCCCCTTTCGGGTGTGGAGACCCAGTACTTC	CASSPLSGVETQYF
many	-	TRBV7-2	12	TRBJ2-5	TGTGCCAGCAGCAGAACCCAAGAGACCCAGTACTTC	CASSRTQETQYF
few	TRBD1	TRBV5-6	15	TRBJ2-5	TGTGCCAGCAGCTTGCAGGGGGTCCAACAAGAGACCCAGTACTTC	CASSLQGVQQETQYF
-	TRBD2	TRBV28	14	TRBJ2-5	TGTGCCACCACTTTGACTAGCGGCTTGAAGACCCAGTACTTC	CATTLTSGLKTQYF
few	-	TRBV4-2	13	TRBJ2-5	TGTGCCAGCAGCCAAGATGAGGAGGAGACCCAGTACTTC	CASSQDEEETQYF
few	TRBD1	TRBV27	18	TRBJ2-2	TGTGCCAGCAGTTTCCGACAGACTTGGGACAGGGAGACCGGGGAGCTGTTTTTT	CASSFRQTWDRETGELFF
few	-	TRBV9	13	TRBJ2-3	TGTGCCACTGGGGGGAGGAGCACAGATACGCAGTATTTT	CATGGRSTDTQYF
few	-	TRBV20-1	13	TRBJ1-1	TGCAGTGACGGGAGCGGCTTGAACACTGAAGCTTTCTTT	CSDGSGLNTEAFF
many	-	TRBV29-1	14	TRBJ1-2	TGCAGCGTTGAAGGGCAGGAGTCTAACTATGGCTACACCTTC	CSVEGQESNYGYTF
many	TRBD2	TRBV18	15	TRBJ2-1	TGTGCCAGCTCACCTCTAGCGGGAGTTTACAATGAGCAGTTCTTC	CASSPLAGVYNEQFF
many	-	TRBV20-1	13	TRBJ2-1	TGCAGTGCCAAACCAACGGGGAGTAATGAGCAGTTCTTC	CSAKPTGSNEQFF
-	TRBD1	TRBV18	14	TRBJ1-2	TGTGCCAGCCTACGGGACAGATCTAACTATGGCTACACCTTC	CASLRDRSNYGYTF
-	-	TRBV28	15	TRBJ2-7	TGTGCCAGCAGTTTGGGCCCCGGGAATACGGTCGAGCAGTACTTC	CASSLGPGNTVEQYF
-	-	TRBV15	15	TRBJ2-7	TGTGCCACCAGCAGAGAGAAGGGTCTCACCTACGAGCAGTACTTC	CATSREKGLTYEQYF
few	TRBD2	TRBV20-1	14	TRBJ2-5	TGCAGTGCCTTGACTAGCGGGGACCAAGAGACCCAGTACTTC	CSALTSGDQETQYF
-	TRBD2	TRBV29-1	14	TRBJ2-1	TGCAGCGCGGAGCGGACTAGGGGTCACAATGAGCAGTTCTTC	CSAERTRGHNEQFF
few	-	TRBV27	16	TRBJ1-6	TGTGCCAGCAGTTTAAACCCCAACGGACCCTTTGGAGCCCTCCACTTT	CASSLNPNGPFGALHF
-	-	TRBV5-1	14	TRBJ1-2	TGCGCCAGCAGCTTGGAACGGGGGGCCTATGGCTACACCTTC	CASSLERGAYGYTF
many	TRBD2	TRBV29-1	15	TRBJ2-3	TGCAGCGTTGAAGGACTAGCGGGTCCCCGGGATACGCAGTATTTT	CSVEGLAGPRDTQYF
-	-	TRBV20-1	14	TRBJ2-7	TGCAGTGCTAGTCCCCTAGCGATGATCTACGAGCAGTACTTC	CSASPLAMIYEQYF